Presented here are 10 T cell receptor beta chains from one specimen sequenced in a study of blood T cell repertoires in COVID-19. Produced via immunoSEQ multiplex PCR; TCRdb's table is partial and in-frame only. The sample carries over 100,000 clones, roughly nine tenths recorded once. Material for sequencing was peripheral blood. The receptors stem from a woman between 45 and 60 years old with COVID-19, enrolled during active disease.

This clone was seen just once. The chain couples TRBV7-6 to TRBJ2-1; 7 nucleotides agree with TRBD2. CDR1 is SGHVS and CDR2 is FNYEAQ in the germline V gene. The CDR3 is made up of 17 amino acids. V lost 4 bases, J lost 7 bases, and 16 bases stayed unmatched. The CDR3 protein is CASSSLEGAGSGNEQFF. CDR3 bases: TGTGCCAGCAGCTCCCTCGAGGGAGCGGGGAGTGGAAATGAGCAGTTCTTC.

This clone was recorded once. The J gene is TRBJ2-5, the V gene TRBV7-3; 10 nucleotides agree with TRBD2. The CDR3 is 15 residues long. Unmatched junction bases numbered 4, after V lost 4 bases and J lost 2 bases. CDR1 is SGHTA, CDR2 FQGTGA, per germline. CDR3 DNA: TGTGCCAGCAGCTCCTCAGCGGGGGGGCAAGAGACCCAGTACTTC. Translated: CASSSSAGGQETQYF.

The V and J genes are TRBV27 and TRBJ2-7; D is perhaps TRBD1 (5 bases). The CDR3 length is 14 residues. Trimming left V 3 bases short and J 3 bases short, with 12 bases between. Germline CDR1 MNHEY, CDR2 SMNVEV (reference sequence). CDR3 sequence reads: CASSLAGQGYEQYF. The CDR3 DNA follows: TGTGCCAGCAGTTTGGCTGGGCAGGGCTACGAGCAGTACTTC.

For the CDR3, the DNA is TGTGCCAGCAGCTTAGCAGGACAGCCCCGTGAGTTCTTC. It translates to CASSLAGQPREFF. The chain carries TRBV13 and TRBJ2-1; possibly TRBD1 for D (6 bases). V lost 1 base to trimming and J lost 14 bases, with 15 bases between them. The germline V gene has CDR1 PRHDT and CDR2 FYEKMQ (reference sequence). This CDR3 region has 13 residues.

The chain carries TRBV9 and TRBJ2-1; maybe TRBD1 (5 bases). This CDR3 comprises 15 residues. Trimming pared 0 bases from V and 12 bases from J, leaving 19 bases between. Per the germline V gene, CDR1 is SGDLS and CDR2 is YYNGEE. The CDR3 bases are TGTGCCAGCAGCGTAGCAACAGGCCTTTGGGGAAGGCAGTTCTTC. It specifies CASSVATGLWGRQFF.

The chain recombines TRBV4-1 with TRBJ2-7; D is perhaps TRBD2 (5 bases). The length of the CDR3 is 15 residues. V dropped 0 bases and J dropped 2 bases, with 11 bases sitting between them. Germline lookup yields CDR1 MGHRA and CDR2 YSYEKL. The DNA of the CDR3 is TGCGCCAGCAGCCAAGATCCGGGGAAGACCTACGAGCAGTACTTC. Its translation: CASSQDPGKTYEQYF.

This chain uses TRBV6-1 with TRBJ2-3, with 10 bases fitting TRBD2. CDR3 size: 15 residues. J gave up 4 bases and V 1 base, and 2 bases lay outside the gene matches. CDR1 is MNHNS and CDR2 is SASEGT in the germline V gene. The CDR3 DNA sequence: TGTGCCAGCAGTGAAGAGAGCGGGGGGGCAGATACGCAGTATTTT. Its protein product is CASSEESGGADTQYF.

A few counts support this clone. The chain is built from TRBV5-6 and TRBJ1-6; 7 nucleotides match TRBD1. Germline CDR1 reads SGHDT; CDR2 reads YYEEEE. The junction had 5 bases not matched to a gene; V was cut back by 4 bases and J by 7 bases. The CDR3 length is 14 residues. The CDR3 bases are TGTGCCAGCAGCCTACAGGGGTTCAATTCACCCCTCCACTTT. Its translation is CASSLQGFNSPLHF.

This chain links TRBV6-1 with TRBJ1-5; possible D gene TRBD1, 5 bases. The length of the CDR3 is 13 residues. Germline-derived CDR1 and CDR2 are MNHNS and SASEGT. The V end lost 2 bases, the J end lost 6 bases, and 8 bases lay between the germline ends. CDR3 coding DNA: TGTGCCAGCAGTGAAATCGGGGGTCAGCCCCAGCATTTT. This codes for CASSEIGGQPQHF.

The rearrangement links TRBV7-2 to TRBJ1-2, with 7 bases identical to TRBD1. This CDR3 has 16 amino acids. CDR1 and CDR2 from the germline V gene are SGHTA and FQGNSA. The trim removed 4 bases at V and 0 bases at J, leaving 8 bases unmatched. The CDR3: CASSSMGGQPNYGYTF. As DNA, the CDR3 is TGTGCCAGCAGCTCGATGGGGGGACAGCCTAACTATGGCTACACCTTC. The full variable domain, its missing parts supplied by reference TRBV7-2 and TRBJ1-2, is GAGVSQSPSNKVTEKGKDVELRCDPISGHTALYWYRQSLGQGLEFLIYFQGNSAPDKSGLPSDRFSAERTGGSVSTLTIQRTQQEDSAVYLCASSSMGGQPNYGYTFGSGTRLTVV.